One sample yielded the 17 T cell receptor beta chains listed below, sequenced in a study of blood T cell repertoires in COVID-19. Assay: immunoSEQ multiplex PCR; the TCRdb copy retains only in-frame clones and omits some. This table holds 100,000 to 150,000 clones, 70% to 85% found once. The sequencing sample was made of peripheral blood. The origin of the receptors is a woman over 75 with acute or convalescent COVID-19.

This clone is a singleton in its sample. The chain has TRBV18 and TRBJ2-3, with 7 positions matching TRBD2. CDR1 is KGHSH and CDR2 is LQKENI in the germline V gene. This CDR3 contains 16 residues. J lost 0 bases, V lost 4 bases, and 7 bases had no gene match. The CDR3 loop reads CASSRGTKRSTDTQYF. In DNA form, the CDR3 reads TGTGCCAGCTCACGGGGGACTAAGAGGAGCACAGATACGCAGTATTTT.

CDR3 region: CATKLTGGQETQYF. The DNA of the CDR3 is TGTGCCACAAAACTGACAGGGGGGCAAGAGACCCAGTACTTC. This chain links TRBV10-3 with TRBJ2-5; 9 nucleotides agree with TRBD1. Germline loops: CDR1 ENHRY, CDR2 SYGVKD. Losses at the gene ends were 10 bases for V and 2 bases for J; bases not matched to a gene: 8. The length of the CDR3 is 14 residues.

This chain links TRBV7-9 with TRBJ2-1; TRBD2 aligns across 10 bases. Germline CDR1 reads SEHNR; CDR2 reads FQNEAQ (reference sequence). V lost 2 bases, J lost 7 bases, and 8 bases stayed unmatched. The CDR3 is made up of 16 amino acids. DNA for the CDR3: TGTGCCAGCAGCTTATTCCTAGCGGGAGTTGGGAATGAGCAGTTCTTC. It encodes CASSLFLAGVGNEQFF.

The CDR3 nucleotides are TGTGCCATCAGTGGACAGACCTACACTGAAGCTTTCTTT. It codes for CAISGQTYTEAFF. The V call is TRBV10-3, the J call TRBJ1-1; possible D gene TRBD1, 5 bases. V was pared by 4 bases and J by 3 bases, with 9 bases between. This CDR3 has 13 residues. Per germline, CDR1 ENHRY and CDR2 SYGVKD.

The V and J genes are TRBV9 and TRBJ2-2; 7 nucleotides agree with TRBD2. The CDR3 runs 15 residues. CDR1 SGDLS and CDR2 YYNGEE come from the germline V gene. V dropped 0 bases and J dropped 5; count of bases not matched to a gene: 4. The DNA for the CDR3 is TGTGCCAGCAGCGTAGCCGGGGGGTCAACCGGGGAGCTGTTTTTT. Residues: CASSVAGGSTGELFF.

The chain combines TRBV14 with TRBJ2-5, with TRBD1 identical over 8 bases. CDR3 size: 16 residues. In germline, CDR1 is SGHDN, CDR2 FVKESK. V lost 4 bases to trimming and J lost 1 base; unmatched junction nucleotides: 8. DNA for the CDR3: TGTGCCAGCAGCCTGAGGACAGGGCTACCCCAAGAGACCCAGTACTTC. Its translation: CASSLRTGLPQETQYF.

This sequence joins TRBV7-9 and TRBJ1-2, with D possibly TRBD1 on 6 matching bases. Germline V lookup: CDR1 SEHNR, CDR2 FQNEAQ (reference sequence). The CDR3 is 15 residues long. With 1 base removed from V and 4 bases from J, the gap between germline ends came to 13 bases. The CDR3 reads CASSLGSGDFYGYTF. The CDR3 bases are TGTGCCAGCAGCTTAGGGTCAGGGGATTTCTATGGCTACACCTTC.

The chain links TRBV7-2 to TRBJ1-3; no firm D call. Germline CDR1 reads SGHTA; CDR2 reads FQGNSA. This CDR3 is built from 12 residues. Deletions cut 3 bases from V and 4 bases from J, with 4 bases between. The CDR3 nucleotides read TGTGCCAGCAGCTTCCCGGGAAACACCATATATTTT. It is translated as CASSFPGNTIYF. The whole variable domain, filled in from reference TRBV7-2 and TRBJ1-3, reads GAGVSQSPSNKVTEKGKDVELRCDPISGHTALYWYRQSLGQGLEFLIYFQGNSAPDKSGLPSDRFSAERTGGSVSTLTIQRTQQEDSAVYLCASSFPGNTIYFGEGSWLTVV.

The chain links TRBV5-1 to TRBJ1-1; no clear D. Trimming removed 4 bases at V and 2 bases at J, with 12 bases between. CDR1 is SGHRS and CDR2 is YFSETQ in the germline V gene. The CDR3 consists of 14 residues. CDR3 amino acids: CASSLGLINTEAFF. CDR3 coding DNA: TGCGCCAGCAGCCTAGGACTGATTAACACTGAAGCTTTCTTT.

The rearrangement uses TRBV18 and TRBJ2-2; D possibly corresponds to TRBD1 (6 bases). The CDR3 runs to 18 residues. The V and J ends lost 0 bases and 4 bases respectively, with 18 bases between them. Germline V gene lookup returns CDR1 KGHSH and CDR2 LQKENI. This CDR3 reads CASSPPSRGAGGTGELFF. The CDR3 DNA is TGTGCCAGCTCACCACCTTCCAGGGGAGCAGGAGGCACCGGGGAGCTGTTTTTT.

V gene TRBV6-5 combines with J gene TRBJ2-2, with D possibly being TRBD2 (5 bases). The CDR3 runs 13 residues. V was pared by 0 bases and J by 8 bases, with 7 bases between. The germline gives CDR1 MNHEY, CDR2 SVGAGI. The CDR3 reads CASSYSGGGELFF. The CDR3 DNA reads TGTGCCAGCAGTTACTCAGGAGGAGGGGAGCTGTTTTTT.

The chain joins TRBV10-3 to TRBJ1-2; D gene ambiguous. The V end lost 5 bases, the J end lost 5 bases, and 15 bases lay between the germline ends. The CDR3 has 14 amino acids. Germline values: CDR1 ENHRY, CDR2 SYGVKD. CDR3 amino acids: CAISTYTGEYGYTF. For the CDR3, the DNA is TGTGCCATCAGTACCTACACGGGAGAGTATGGCTACACCTTC.

A few counts support this clone. V and J are TRBV11-2 and TRBJ2-7, with TRBD2 identical over 8 bases. There are 15 residues in the CDR3. The germline V gene has CDR1 SGHAT and CDR2 FQNNGV. With V trimmed by 5 bases and J by 0 bases, 6 bases remained unmatched. In DNA form, the CDR3 reads TGTGCCAGCAGCCCTCGACTAGCGAACTCCTACGAGCAGTACTTC. This gives the protein CASSPRLANSYEQYF.

The CDR3 DNA reads TGCGCCAGCAGGGAAAGGACTAGCGGGAGGGATGAGCAGTTCTTC. Translation gives CASRERTSGRDEQFF. The rearrangement uses TRBV5-1 and TRBJ2-1, with 15 positions matching TRBD2. This CDR3 is 15 amino acids long. Germline values: CDR1 SGHRS, CDR2 YFSETQ. V lost 5 bases and J lost 8; bases outside the gene matches: 5.

The chain couples TRBV3-1 (or the pseudogene TRBV3-2) to TRBJ1-2; 8 nucleotides agree with TRBD1. The germline V gene has CDR1 LGHDT and CDR2 YNNKEL (reference sequence). This CDR3 region has 17 residues. V was pared by 0 bases and J by 5 bases, with 11 bases of the junction left unmatched. The CDR3 sequence: CASSQELQGENKYGYTF. The CDR3 DNA sequence: TGTGCCAGCAGCCAAGAACTACAGGGGGAGAATAAGTATGGCTACACCTTC.

The chain links TRBV20-1 to TRBJ2-3; TRBD2 is a possible D gene (5 bases). The CDR3 extends over 14 amino acids. Trimming left V 3 bases short and J 2 bases short, with 12 bases between. The germline V gene encodes CDR1 DFQATT and CDR2 SNEGSKA (reference sequence). CDR3 amino acids: CSASKLGNTDTQYF. Here the CDR3 DNA reads TGCAGTGCTAGTAAACTAGGAAACACAGATACGCAGTATTTT.

Only one count was recorded for this clone. The rearrangement links TRBV6-2 or TRBV6-3 to TRBJ2-7; 7 bases map to TRBD1. Germline CDR1 reads MNHEY; CDR2 reads SVGEGT. The CDR3 spans 13 residues. Germline trimming cut 6 bases from V and 7 bases from J; bases unmatched to any gene: 9. The CDR3, as DNA: TGTGCCAGCAGCCGAGGACAGGAATCGGAGCAGTACTTC. Amino acids: CASSRGQESEQYF.